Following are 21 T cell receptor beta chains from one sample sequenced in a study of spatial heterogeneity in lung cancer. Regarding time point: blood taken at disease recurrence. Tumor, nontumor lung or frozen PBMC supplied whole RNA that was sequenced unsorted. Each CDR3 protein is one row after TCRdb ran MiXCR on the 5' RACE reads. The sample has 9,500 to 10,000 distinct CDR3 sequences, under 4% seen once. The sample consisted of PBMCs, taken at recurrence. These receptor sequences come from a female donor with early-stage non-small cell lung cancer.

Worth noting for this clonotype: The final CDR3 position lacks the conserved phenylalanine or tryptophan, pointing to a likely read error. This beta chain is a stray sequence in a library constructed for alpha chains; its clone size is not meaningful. The CDR3 DNA follows: TGTGCCAGCAGTGACAGGGCGCCGGGAGAGCAGTACTCC. It codes for CASSDRAPGEQYS. The chain couples TRBV6-6 to TRBJ2-7, with 7 bases that match TRBD1. The germline V gene encodes CDR1 MNHNY and CDR2 SVGAGI (reference sequence). This CDR3 is 13 amino acids long. J lost 7 bases, V lost 5 bases, and 8 bases had no gene match.

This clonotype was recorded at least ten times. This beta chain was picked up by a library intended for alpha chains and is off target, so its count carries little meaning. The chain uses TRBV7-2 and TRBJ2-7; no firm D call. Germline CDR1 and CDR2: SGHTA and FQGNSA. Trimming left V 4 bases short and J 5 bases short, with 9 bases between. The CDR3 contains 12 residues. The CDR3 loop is CASSSSVHEQYF. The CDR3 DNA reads TGTGCCAGCAGCTCATCCGTCCACGAGCAGTACTTC.

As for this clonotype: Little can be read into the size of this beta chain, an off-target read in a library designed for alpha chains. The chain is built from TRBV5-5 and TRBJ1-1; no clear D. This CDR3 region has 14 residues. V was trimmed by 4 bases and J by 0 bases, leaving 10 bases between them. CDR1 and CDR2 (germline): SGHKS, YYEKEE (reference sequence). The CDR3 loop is CASSPVAMNTEAFF. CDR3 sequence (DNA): TGTGCCAGCAGCCCAGTAGCTATGAACACTGAAGCTTTCTTT.

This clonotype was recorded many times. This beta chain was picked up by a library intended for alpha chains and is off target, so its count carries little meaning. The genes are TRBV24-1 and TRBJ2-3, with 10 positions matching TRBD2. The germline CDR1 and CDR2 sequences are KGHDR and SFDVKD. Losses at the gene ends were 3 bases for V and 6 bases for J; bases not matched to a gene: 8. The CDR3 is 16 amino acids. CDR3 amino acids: CATSDAQAGGRDTQYF. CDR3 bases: TGTGCCACCAGTGATGCCCAAGCGGGGGGGCGTGATACGCAGTATTTT.

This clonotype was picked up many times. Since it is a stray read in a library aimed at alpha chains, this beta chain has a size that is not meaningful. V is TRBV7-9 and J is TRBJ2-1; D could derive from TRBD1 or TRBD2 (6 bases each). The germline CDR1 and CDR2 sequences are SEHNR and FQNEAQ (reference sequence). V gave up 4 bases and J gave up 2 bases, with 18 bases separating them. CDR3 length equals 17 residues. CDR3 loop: CASSSRFGGPTYNEQFF. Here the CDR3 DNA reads TGTGCCAGCAGCTCGAGGTTCGGGGGCCCAACCTACAATGAGCAGTTCTTC.

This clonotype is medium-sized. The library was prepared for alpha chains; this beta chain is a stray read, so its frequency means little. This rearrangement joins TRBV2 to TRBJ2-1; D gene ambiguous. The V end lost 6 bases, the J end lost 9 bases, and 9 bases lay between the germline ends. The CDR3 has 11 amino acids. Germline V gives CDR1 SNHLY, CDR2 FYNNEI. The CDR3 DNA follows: TGTGCCAGCAGGAGTTCTCCTGAGCAGTTCTTC. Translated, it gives CASRSSPEQFF.

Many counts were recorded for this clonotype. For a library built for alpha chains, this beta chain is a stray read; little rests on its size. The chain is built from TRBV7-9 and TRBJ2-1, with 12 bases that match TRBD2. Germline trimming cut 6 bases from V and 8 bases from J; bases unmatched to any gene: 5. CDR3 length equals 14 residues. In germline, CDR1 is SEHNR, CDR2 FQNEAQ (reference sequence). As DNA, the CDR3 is TGTGCCAGCAGGCTAGCGGGGGGGCATGATGAGCAGTTCTTC. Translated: CASRLAGGHDEQFF.

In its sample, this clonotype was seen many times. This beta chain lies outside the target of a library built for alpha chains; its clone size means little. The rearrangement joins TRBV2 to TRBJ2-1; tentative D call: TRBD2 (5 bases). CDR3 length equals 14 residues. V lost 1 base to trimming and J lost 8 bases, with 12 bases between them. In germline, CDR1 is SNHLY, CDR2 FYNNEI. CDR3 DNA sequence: TGTGCCAGCAGTGAAGTAGGAGGCAGTTATGAGCAGTTCTTC. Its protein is CASSEVGGSYEQFF.

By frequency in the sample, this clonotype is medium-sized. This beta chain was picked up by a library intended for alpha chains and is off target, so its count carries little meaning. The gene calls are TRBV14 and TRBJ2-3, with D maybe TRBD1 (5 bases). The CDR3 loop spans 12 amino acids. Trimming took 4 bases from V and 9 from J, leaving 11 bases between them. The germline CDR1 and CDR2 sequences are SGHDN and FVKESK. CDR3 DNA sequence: TGTGCCAGCAGCCCAAAAGGGGTAACGCAGTATTTT. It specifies CASSPKGVTQYF. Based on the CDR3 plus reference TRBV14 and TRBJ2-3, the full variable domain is EAGVTQFPSHSVIEKGQTVTLRCDPISGHDNLYWYRRVMGKEIKFLLHFVKESKQDESGMPNNRFLAERTGGTYSTLKVQPAELEDSGVYFCASSPKGVTQYFGPGTRLTVL.

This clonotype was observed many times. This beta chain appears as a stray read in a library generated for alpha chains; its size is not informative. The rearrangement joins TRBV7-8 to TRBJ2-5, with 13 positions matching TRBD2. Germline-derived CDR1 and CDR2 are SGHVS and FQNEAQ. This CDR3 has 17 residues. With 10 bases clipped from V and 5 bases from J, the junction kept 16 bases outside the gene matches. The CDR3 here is CATTRFTSGGASETQYF. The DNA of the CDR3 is TGTGCCACGACACGCTTTACTAGCGGGGGGGCGTCGGAGACCCAGTACTTC.

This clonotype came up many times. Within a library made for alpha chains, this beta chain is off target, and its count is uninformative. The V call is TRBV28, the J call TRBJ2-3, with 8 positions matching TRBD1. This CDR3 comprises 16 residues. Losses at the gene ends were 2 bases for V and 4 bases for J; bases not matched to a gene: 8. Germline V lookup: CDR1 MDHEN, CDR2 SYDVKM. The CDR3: CASSLGATGAADTQYF. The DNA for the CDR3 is TGTGCCAGCAGTTTAGGTGCGACAGGGGCTGCAGATACGCAGTATTTT.

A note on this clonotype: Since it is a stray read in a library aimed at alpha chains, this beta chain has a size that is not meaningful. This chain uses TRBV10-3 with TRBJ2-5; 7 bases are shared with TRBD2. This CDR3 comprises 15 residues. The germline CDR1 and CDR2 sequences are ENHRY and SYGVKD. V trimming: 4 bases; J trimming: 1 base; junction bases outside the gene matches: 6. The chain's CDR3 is CAISGLAVSQETQYF. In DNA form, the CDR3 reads TGTGCCATCAGTGGTCTAGCGGTCAGCCAAGAGACCCAGTACTTC.

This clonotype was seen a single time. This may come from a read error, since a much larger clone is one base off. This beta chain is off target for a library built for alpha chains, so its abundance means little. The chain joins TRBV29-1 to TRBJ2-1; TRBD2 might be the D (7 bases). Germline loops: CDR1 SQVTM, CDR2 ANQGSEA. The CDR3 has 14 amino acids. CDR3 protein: CGVRGGASYNEQFF. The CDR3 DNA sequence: TGCGGCGTTCGCGGGGGCGCCTCCTACAATGAGCAGTTCTTC.

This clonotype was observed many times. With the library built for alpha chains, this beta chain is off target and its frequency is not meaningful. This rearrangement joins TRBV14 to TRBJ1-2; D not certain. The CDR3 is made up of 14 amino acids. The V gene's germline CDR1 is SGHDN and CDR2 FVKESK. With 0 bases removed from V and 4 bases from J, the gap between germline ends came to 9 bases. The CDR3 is CASSQEAVSYGYTF. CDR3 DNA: TGTGCCAGCAGCCAAGAAGCGGTGTCCTATGGCTACACCTTC.

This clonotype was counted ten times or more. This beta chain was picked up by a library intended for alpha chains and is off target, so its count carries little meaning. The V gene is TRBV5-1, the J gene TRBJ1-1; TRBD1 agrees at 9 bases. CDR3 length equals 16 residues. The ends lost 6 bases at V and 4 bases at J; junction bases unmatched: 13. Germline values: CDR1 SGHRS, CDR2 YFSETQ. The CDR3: CASTLLETGGATEAFF. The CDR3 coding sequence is TGCGCCAGCACCCTTTTGGAGACAGGGGGGGCCACTGAAGCTTTCTTT.

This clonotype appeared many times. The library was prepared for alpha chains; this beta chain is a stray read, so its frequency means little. The CDR3 sequence is CASGLVLATGTGVNQPQHF. The CDR3 nucleotides read TGTGCTAGTGGTTTGGTACTCGCAACCGGGACAGGGGTAAATCAGCCCCAGCATTTT. This rearrangement joins TRBV12-5 to TRBJ1-5; 10 bases match TRBD1. The CDR3 is 19 amino acids. Trimming took 0 bases from V and 4 from J; bases not matched to a gene: 12. CDR1 and CDR2 from the germline V gene are LGHNT and FRNRAP. The full variable domain, rest sourced from reference TRBV12-5 and TRBJ1-5, is DARVTQTPRHKVTEMGQEVTMRCQPILGHNTVFWYRQTMMQGLELLAYFRNRAPLDDSGMPKDRFSAEMPDATLATLKIQPSEPRDSAVYFCASGLVLATGTGVNQPQHFGDGTRLSIL.

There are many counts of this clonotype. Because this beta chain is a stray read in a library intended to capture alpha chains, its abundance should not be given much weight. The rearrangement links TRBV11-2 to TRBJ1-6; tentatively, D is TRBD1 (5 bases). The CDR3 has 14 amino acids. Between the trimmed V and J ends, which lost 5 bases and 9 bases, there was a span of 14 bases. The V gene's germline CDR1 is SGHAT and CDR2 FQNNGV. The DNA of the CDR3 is TGTGCCAGCAGCCTCCAGGGTAGGGGTTCACCCCTCCACTTT. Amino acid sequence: CASSLQGRGSPLHF.

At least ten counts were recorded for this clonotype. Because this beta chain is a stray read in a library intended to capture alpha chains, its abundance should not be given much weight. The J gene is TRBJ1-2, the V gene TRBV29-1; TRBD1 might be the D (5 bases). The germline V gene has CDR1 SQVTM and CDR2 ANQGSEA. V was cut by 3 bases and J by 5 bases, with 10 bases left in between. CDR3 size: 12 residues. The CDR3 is CSVDSGAYGYTF. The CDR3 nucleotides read TGCAGCGTTGACTCCGGGGCTTATGGCTACACCTTC.

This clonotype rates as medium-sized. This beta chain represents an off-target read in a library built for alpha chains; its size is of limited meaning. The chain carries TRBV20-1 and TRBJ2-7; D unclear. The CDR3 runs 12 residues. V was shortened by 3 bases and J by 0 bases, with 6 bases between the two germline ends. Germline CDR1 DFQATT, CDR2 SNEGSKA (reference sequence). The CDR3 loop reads CSASDSSYEQYF. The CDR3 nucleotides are TGCAGTGCTAGTGATTCCTCCTACGAGCAGTACTTC.

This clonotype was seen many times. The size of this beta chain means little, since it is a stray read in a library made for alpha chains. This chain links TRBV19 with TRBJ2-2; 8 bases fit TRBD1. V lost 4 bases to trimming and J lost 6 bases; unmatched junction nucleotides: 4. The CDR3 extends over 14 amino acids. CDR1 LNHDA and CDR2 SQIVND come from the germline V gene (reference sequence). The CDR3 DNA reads TGTGCCAGTAGTACCTCAGGGGGCCCCGGGGAGCTGTTTTTT. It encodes CASSTSGGPGELFF.

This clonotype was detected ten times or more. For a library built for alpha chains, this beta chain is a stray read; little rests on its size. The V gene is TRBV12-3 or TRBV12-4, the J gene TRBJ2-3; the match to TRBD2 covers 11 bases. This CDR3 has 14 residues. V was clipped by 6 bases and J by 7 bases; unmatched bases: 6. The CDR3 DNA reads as TGTGCCAGCAGCCCTACTAGCGGGGGTAATACGCAGTATTTT. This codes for CASSPTSGGNTQYF.